This TCR beta chain derives from a study of control samples from healthy donors and cancer patients (dated by TCRdb to about 2020). Library creation used the immunoSEQ multiplex PCR assay. TCRdb re-hosts the immuneACCESS table, in-frame sequences only. Its copies lack some clones; in the studies checked, an unresolved V gene accounts for under half of them, and the cause for the rest is not known. Present in this sample are tens of thousands of clones, under 90% of which were seen just once. Less than 6% of the sample is held by the ten biggest clonotypes. CDR1 is given as SGHNT and CDR2 as YYREEE, both from the germline V gene (reference sequence). The junction carries 13 bases between V and J, which are trimmed by 4 bases and 6 bases respectively. The CDR3 runs 13 amino acids, cysteine and phenylalanine included. Left in the record is the CDR3 DNA by itself, 39 bases read in frame from the first base.

As to this clone: No antigen is known for it. The sample holds no much larger clone one base away, and base qualities are not on file.

This sequence was found in a man aged 50 or older in good health. The sequenced material came from blood. The rearrangement combines TRBV5-4 with TRBJ1-1, with TRBD1 tentatively as D gene (5 bases match). CDR3 protein: CASSPGLSPEAFF. The bases read TGTGCCAGCAGCCCGGGACTGTCCCCTGAAGCTTTCTTT. The CDR3 plus the reference TRBV5-4 and TRBJ1-1 genes for the other parts give the full variable domain: ETGVTQSPTHLIKTRGQQVTLRCSSQSGHNTVSWYQQALGQGPQFIFQYYREEENGRGNFPPRFSGLQFPNYSSELNVNALELDDSALYLCASSPGLSPEAFFGQGTRLTVV.